This entry lists 16 T cell receptor beta chains sequenced from one sample in a study of CD8+CD57+ T cells in acquired aplastic anemia. According to the study, genomic DNA was the template for TCR beta VDJ and CDR3 profiling. Using its own MiXCR run on the reads, TCRdb lists one record per CDR3 protein. The data hold a few hundred thousand distinct CDR3 sequences, with under 80% observed a single time. Input material: sorted CD4+, CD8+, or CD8+CD57+ T cells (not recorded which) from PBMCs. The source of these receptors is a human donor in good health, serving as a control.

On this clonotype itself: One junction end disagrees with the germline gene, perhaps due to a read error. V gene TRBV7-9 combines with J gene TRBJ1-1; D uncertain. The CDR3 has 15 amino acids. Germline V lookup: CDR1 SEHNR, CDR2 FQNEAQ (reference sequence). CDR3 residues: CASSFRPSRNTAAFF. The CDR3 bases are TGTGCCAGCAGCTTCCGGCCGAGCCGGAACACTGCAGCTTTCTTT.

This clonotype was detected many times. V and J are TRBV20-1 and TRBJ2-7; D unclear. Trimming stripped 4 bases from V and 4 bases from J, with 14 bases between. From germline, CDR1 is DFQATT and CDR2 SNEGSKA (reference sequence). This CDR3 is 13 amino acids long. The CDR3 loop is CSATPDREYEQYF. The CDR3 nucleotides are TGCAGTGCTACGCCGGACCGTGAATACGAGCAGTACTTC.

This chain joins TRBV5-1 and TRBJ2-1; TRBD2 agrees at 11 bases. This CDR3 comprises 22 residues. The J segment lost 4 bases and the V segment lost 2 bases, leaving 23 bases of the junction unmatched. Germline V CDR1 and CDR2: SGHRS, YFSETQ. CDR3 in amino acids: CASSFYSCTAALLAGGYNEQFF. As DNA, the CDR3 is TGCGCCAGCAGCTTCTACAGCTGCACTGCCGCCCTGCTAGCGGGGGGATACAATGAGCAGTTCTTC.

Of note for this clonotype: A much larger clonotype is one base distant, so this may be a read error. The chain couples TRBV12-5 to TRBJ1-2; D might be TRBD1 (6 bases). The CDR3 has 16 residues. Germline V gene sequence: CDR1 LGHNT, CDR2 FRNRAP. The CDR3 sequence: CASRLWTASPNYGYTF. The CDR3 DNA reads as TGTGCCAGCAGGCTATGGACAGCAAGCCCGAACTATGGCTACACCTTC.

This clonotype was detected only once. The chain joins TRBV7-2 to TRBJ2-7; D not resolved. Germline loops: CDR1 SGHTA, CDR2 FQGNSA. Trimming left V 3 bases short and J 7 bases short, with 16 bases between. There are 14 residues in the CDR3. The CDR3, as DNA: TGTGCCAGCAGCTTGGCTGCCAGCACTCAGGAGCAGTACTTC. This sequence encodes CASSLAASTQEQYF.

This clonotype was observed many times. The V gene is TRBV30, the J gene TRBJ1-1, with D possibly matching TRBD1 (6 bases). The CDR3 contains 15 residues. Germline loops: CDR1 GTSNPN, CDR2 SVGIG (reference sequence). Trimming pared 1 base from V and 10 bases from J, leaving 22 bases between. CDR3 DNA: TGTGCCTGGAGTGGCCGCCAAATTGCAGGGGTCCGAGCTTTCTTT. It yields the protein CAWSGRQIAGVRAFF.

On this clonotype: Given the absence of the conserved phenylalanine or tryptophan at the CDR3 end, a read error is likely. No DNA is shown, since the ends of the CDR3 on it are uncertain; the CDR3 is the one TCRdb lists. The V gene is TRBV7-2, the J gene TRBJ1-2. Germline V CDR1 and CDR2: SGHTA, FQGNSA. Inclusive of both ends, the CDR3 amounts to 13 amino acids. This CDR3 is CASSLESSIAYTC.

This clonotype was seen many times. This chain joins TRBV5-1 and TRBJ2-3; D remains ambiguous. The CDR3 contains 14 residues. V shed 2 bases and J shed 0 bases, with 7 bases lying between them. Germline V lookup: CDR1 SGHRS, CDR2 YFSETQ. This CDR3 is CASSFSPSTDTQYF. The DNA for the CDR3 is TGCGCCAGCAGCTTCTCCCCGAGCACAGATACGCAGTATTTT. Full variable domain (rest looked up from reference TRBV5-1 and TRBJ2-3): KAGVTQTPRYLIKTRGQQVTLSCSPISGHRSVSWYQQTPGQGLQFLFEYFSETQRNKGNFPGRFSGRQFSNSRSEMNVSTLELGDSALYLCASSFSPSTDTQYFGPGTRLTVL.

This chain connects TRBV20-1 to TRBJ1-2; TRBD1 aligns across 7 bases. This CDR3 is built from 12 residues. The V gene end was trimmed by 6 bases and the J gene end by 4 bases; junction bases not matched to a gene: 5. From germline, CDR1 is DFQATT and CDR2 SNEGSKA (reference sequence). The CDR3 DNA reads TGCAGTGCACCGACAGGGAGCTATGGCTACACCTTC. Translating it yields CSAPTGSYGYTF.

The CDR3 nucleotides are TGTGCCTGGAGTGAAATGGTAGGCTATGGCTACACCTTC. It is translated as CAWSEMVGYGYTF. V is TRBV30 and J is TRBJ1-2; unclear D gene. The CDR3 has 13 amino acids. Germline CDR1 and CDR2: GTSNPN and SVGIG (reference sequence). Trimming removed 1 base from V and 4 bases from J, with 10 bases in between.

The rearrangement links TRBV7-2 to TRBJ2-7; TRBD2 matches at 11 bases. Germline CDR1 and CDR2: SGHTA and FQGNSA. The length of the CDR3 is 14 residues. Trimming at V came to 5 bases and at J to 6 bases, leaving 6 bases not matched to a gene. The CDR3 protein is CASSTGLAGSEQYF. Written as DNA, the CDR3 is TGTGCCAGCAGCACCGGACTAGCGGGTTCCGAGCAGTACTTC.

Worth noting for this clonotype: Without the conserved terminal phenylalanine or tryptophan, this CDR3 likely stems from a read error. The DNA is left out, because the CDR3 cannot be placed on it with certainty; the CDR3 is given as TCRdb lists it. V is TRBV7-3 and J is TRBJ1-4. The CDR3 is 11 residues long, counting both termini. CDR1 is SGHTA, CDR2 FQGTGA, per germline. The CDR3 sequence: CASSAREKLYL.

This clonotype was seen many times. The chain couples TRBV14 to TRBJ2-5; maybe TRBD2 (6 bases). In germline, CDR1 is SGHDN, CDR2 FVKESK. Deletions cut 1 base from V and 2 bases from J, with 11 bases between. This CDR3 contains 15 residues. The CDR3 loop reads CASSQVTGLQETQYF. The CDR3 nucleotides read TGTGCCAGCAGCCAAGTTACGGGACTGCAAGAGACCCAGTACTTC.

With regard to this clonotype: One end of the junction fails to match germline, which may point to a read error. The chain uses TRBV6-6 and TRBJ1-5; D uncertain. The CDR3 runs to 13 residues. The germline V gene encodes CDR1 MNHNY and CDR2 SVGAGI (reference sequence). In DNA form, the CDR3 reads TGTGCCAGCAGTTACTATATCAGTAACCCCCAGCATTTC. It yields the protein CASSYYISNPQHF.

This clonotype was recorded only once. The chain's CDR3 is CSARQTGNQHTQYF. In DNA form, the CDR3 reads TGCAGTGCTAGACAGACCGGCAATCAGCATACGCAGTATTTT. The V and J genes are TRBV20-1 and TRBJ2-3; no reliable D call. Trimming shortened V by 2 bases and J by 7 bases, and 16 bases separated the two germline ends. Germline-derived CDR1 and CDR2 are DFQATT and SNEGSKA (reference sequence). This CDR3 comprises 14 residues.

This chain uses TRBV7-2 with TRBJ1-6; D might be TRBD1 (5 bases). This CDR3 spans 14 amino acids. The V end was cut by 5 bases, the J end by 9 bases, with 14 bases between. Germline V gene data show CDR1 as SGHTA and CDR2 as FQGNSA. This CDR3 is CASSVRAGGSPLHF. CDR3 sequence (DNA): TGTGCCAGCAGCGTACGGGCGGGGGGTTCACCCCTCCACTTT.